The following is a T cell receptor (beta chain) sequence with its context. The antigen remains unidentified. This entry belongs to a study of OX40 agonist ivuxolimab in advanced cancers. Background on the study: Ivuxolimab, which patients received intravenously every 2 weeks, was dosed at 0.01 to 10 mg/kg.

The V gene end was trimmed by 5 bases and the J gene end by 2 bases; junction bases not matched to a gene: 5. The CDR3 loop spans 14 amino acids. Germline values: CDR1 SEHNR, CDR2 FQNEAQ (reference sequence). Study conclusions and caveats: No antigen was identified for the clonally expanded peripheral T cells. The mean number of expanded clones was higher in CD8+ T cells than in CD4+.

Assay used: immunoSEQ multiplex PCR; TCRdb lists only in-frame clones, some missing. The sample consists of fewer than 90,000 clones, over 75% of them appearing once. The clonotype originates from an adult with an advanced solid tumor such as melanoma, head and neck, liver or kidney cancer. The specimen was CD4+ or CD8+ T cells sorted from blood, collected in a trial of the OX40 agonist ivuxolimab. The genes are TRBV7-9 and TRBJ2-5; TRBD1 matches at 7 bases. The CDR3: CASSTWTGQETQYF. The CDR3 coding sequence is TGTGCCAGCAGCACCTGGACAGGTCAAGAGACCCAGTACTTC.